This T cell receptor (beta chain) was sequenced in a study of cytomegalovirus exposure and HLA in healthy donors. The primer mix had 60 Vbeta and 13 Jbeta primers. Sequencing was performed with immunoSEQ multiplex PCR; in TCRdb, only in-frame clones are kept and a portion is missing. This table has over 150,000 clones, more than 70% appearing once. The CDR3 covers 13 residues. Trimming left V 1 base short and J 7 bases short, with 8 bases between. Germline CDR1 reads SGHVS; CDR2 reads FQNEAQ. This clonotype was obtained from a man younger than 45 in good health and CMV-seropositive. V is TRBV7-8 and J is TRBJ1-5; tentatively, D is TRBD1 (6 bases). Sequencing input: PBMCs. The CDR3 spells CASSLDRAQPQHF. The CDR3 DNA is TGTGCCAGCAGCTTAGACAGGGCCCAGCCCCAGCATTTT.